One TCR beta chain is described in this entry. The data belong to a study of T cell changes during pregnancy in multiple sclerosis. Some clones are missing from TCRdb's copy, which holds only in-frame ones; the method was immunoSEQ multiplex PCR. The data show approximately 49,000 clones, 88% seen once. With 4 bases clipped from V and 5 bases from J, the junction kept 6 bases outside the gene matches. Germline assignment: CDR1 SQVTM and CDR2 ANQGSEA. The CDR3 is 13 residues long. The sample was CD4+ T cells from peripheral blood mononuclear cells, taken in the second trimester of pregnancy. The V gene is TRBV29-1, the J gene TRBJ1-2; TRBD1 matches 8 bases. The clonotype was recovered from a female donor with multiple sclerosis, enrolled in a pregnancy study. The CDR3 bases are TGCAGCGTTGGACCGGGACAGGTGTATGGCTACACCTTC. It specifies CSVGPGQVYGYTF.